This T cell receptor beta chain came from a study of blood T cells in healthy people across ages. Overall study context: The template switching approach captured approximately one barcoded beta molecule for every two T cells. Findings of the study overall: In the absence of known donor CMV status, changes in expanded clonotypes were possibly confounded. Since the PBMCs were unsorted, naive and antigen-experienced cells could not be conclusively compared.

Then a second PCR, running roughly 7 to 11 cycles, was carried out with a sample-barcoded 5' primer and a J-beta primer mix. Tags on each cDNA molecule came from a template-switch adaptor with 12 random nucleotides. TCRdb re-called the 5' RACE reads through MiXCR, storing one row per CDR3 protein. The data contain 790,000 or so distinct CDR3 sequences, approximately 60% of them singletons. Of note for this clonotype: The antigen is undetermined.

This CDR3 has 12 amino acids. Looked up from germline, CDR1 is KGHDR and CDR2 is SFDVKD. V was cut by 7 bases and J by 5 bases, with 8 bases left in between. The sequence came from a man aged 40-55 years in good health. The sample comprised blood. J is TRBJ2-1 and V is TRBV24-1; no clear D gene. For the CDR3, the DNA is TGTGCCACCAGAAAGGCGGACAATGAGCAGTTCTTC. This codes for CATRKADNEQFF.